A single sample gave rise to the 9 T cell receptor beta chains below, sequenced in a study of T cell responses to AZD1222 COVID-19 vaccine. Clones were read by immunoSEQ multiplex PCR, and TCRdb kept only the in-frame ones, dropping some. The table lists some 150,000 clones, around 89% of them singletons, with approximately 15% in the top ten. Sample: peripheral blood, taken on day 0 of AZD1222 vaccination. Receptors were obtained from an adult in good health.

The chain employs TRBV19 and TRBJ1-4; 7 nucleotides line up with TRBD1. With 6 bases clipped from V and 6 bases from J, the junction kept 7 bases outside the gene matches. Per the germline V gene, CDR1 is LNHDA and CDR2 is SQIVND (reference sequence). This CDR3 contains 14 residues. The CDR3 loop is CASSVSGGDEKLFF. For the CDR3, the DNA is TGTGCCAGTAGCGTTTCAGGGGGAGATGAAAAACTGTTTTTT.

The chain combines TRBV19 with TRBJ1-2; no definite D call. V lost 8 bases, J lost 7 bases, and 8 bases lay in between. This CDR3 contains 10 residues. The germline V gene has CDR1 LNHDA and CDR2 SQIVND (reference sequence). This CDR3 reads CASGWGGYTF. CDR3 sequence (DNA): TGTGCCAGTGGCTGGGGTGGCTACACCTTC.

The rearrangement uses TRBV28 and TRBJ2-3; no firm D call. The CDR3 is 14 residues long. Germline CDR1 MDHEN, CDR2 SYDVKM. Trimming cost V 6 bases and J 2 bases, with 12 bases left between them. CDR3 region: CASRALRVTDTQYF. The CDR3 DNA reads TGTGCCAGCAGAGCCCTACGAGTCACAGATACGCAGTATTTT.

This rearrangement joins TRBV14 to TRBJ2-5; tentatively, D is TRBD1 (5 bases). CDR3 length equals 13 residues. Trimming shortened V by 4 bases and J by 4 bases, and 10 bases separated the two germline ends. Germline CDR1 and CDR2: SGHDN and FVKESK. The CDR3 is CASSLRQLETQYF. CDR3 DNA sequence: TGTGCCAGCAGCCTTCGACAGCTAGAGACCCAGTACTTC.

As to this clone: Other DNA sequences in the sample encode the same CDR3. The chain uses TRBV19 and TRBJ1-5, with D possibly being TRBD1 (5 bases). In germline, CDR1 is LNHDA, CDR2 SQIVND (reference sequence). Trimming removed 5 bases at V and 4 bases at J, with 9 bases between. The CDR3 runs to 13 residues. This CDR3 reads CASSHGANQPQHF. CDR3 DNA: TGTGCCAGTAGTCACGGGGCGAATCAGCCCCAGCATTTT. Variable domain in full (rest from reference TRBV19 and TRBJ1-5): DGGITQSPKYLFRKEGQNVTLSCEQNLNHDAMYWYRQDPGQGLRLIYYSQIVNDFQKGDIAEGYSVSREKKESFPLTVTSAQKNPTAFYLCASSHGANQPQHFGDGTRLSIL.

CDR3 residues: CAIAGQGPNTEAFF. DNA for the CDR3: TGTGCCATCGCAGGCCAGGGGCCGAACACTGAAGCTTTCTTT. The V and J genes are TRBV10-3 and TRBJ1-1; possibly TRBD1 for D (6 bases). V lost 8 bases to trimming and J lost 1 base, with 14 bases between them. The CDR3 contains 14 residues. Germline CDR1 is ENHRY and CDR2 is SYGVKD.

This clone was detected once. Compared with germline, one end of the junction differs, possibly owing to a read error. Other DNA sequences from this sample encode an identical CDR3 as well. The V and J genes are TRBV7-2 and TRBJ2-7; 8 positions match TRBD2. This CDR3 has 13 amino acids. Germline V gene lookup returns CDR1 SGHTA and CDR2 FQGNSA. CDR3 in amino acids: CASSLAGSYEQYF. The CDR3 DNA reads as TGTGCCAGCAGTTTAGCGGGGTCCTACGAGCAGTACTTC.

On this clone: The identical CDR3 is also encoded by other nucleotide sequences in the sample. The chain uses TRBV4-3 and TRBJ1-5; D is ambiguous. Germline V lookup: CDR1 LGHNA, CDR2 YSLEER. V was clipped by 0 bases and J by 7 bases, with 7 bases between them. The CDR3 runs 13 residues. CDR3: CASSQDLDQPQHF. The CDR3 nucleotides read TGCGCCAGCAGCCAAGATCTGGACCAGCCCCAGCATTTT.

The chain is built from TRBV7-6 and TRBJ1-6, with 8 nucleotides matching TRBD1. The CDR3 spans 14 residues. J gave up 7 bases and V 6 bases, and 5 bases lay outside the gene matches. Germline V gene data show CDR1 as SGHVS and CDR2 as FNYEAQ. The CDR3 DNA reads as TGTGCCAGCAGTTTCGGGACAGGCAATTCACCCCTCCACTTT. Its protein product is CASSFGTGNSPLHF.